This entry lists 24 T cell receptor beta chains sequenced from one sample in a study of Ad26.COV2.S vaccination and SARS-CoV-2 variants. Profiled with immunoSEQ multiplex PCR; TCRdb holds only in-frame clones, not every one. The table lists more than 40,000 clones, roughly 84% of them singletons. Sequenced here: peripheral blood, sampled after recovery from COVID-19. These receptors came from a human donor who had recovered from COVID-19.

This chain links TRBV10-2 with TRBJ2-2; TRBD1 matches 8 bases. CDR1 WSHSY and CDR2 SAAADI come from the germline V gene. With V trimmed by 10 bases and J by 5 bases, 6 bases remained unmatched. The CDR3 consists of 13 residues. CDR3 nucleotides: TGCGCCACCGGAAGGACAGGGACCGGGGAGCTGTTTTTT. It codes for CATGRTGTGELFF.

The chain carries TRBV3-1 (or the pseudogene TRBV3-2) and TRBJ2-7; TRBD1 aligns across 7 bases. The germline V gene has CDR1 LGHDT and CDR2 YNNKEL (reference sequence). The length of the CDR3 is 15 residues. Losses at the gene ends were 3 bases for V and 5 bases for J; bases not matched to a gene: 10. The CDR3 coding sequence is TGTGCCAGCAGCCAGGATACGACAGGGCTGGACGAGCAGTACTTC. It translates to CASSQDTTGLDEQYF.

The chain employs TRBV19 and TRBJ2-1; D remains ambiguous. V lost 4 bases, J lost 7 bases, and 11 bases lay in between. Germline V gene data show CDR1 as LNHDA and CDR2 as SQIVND (reference sequence). This CDR3 region has 13 residues. The CDR3 DNA sequence: TGTGCCAGTAGTAAGACGAGAAGAAATGAGCAGTTCTTC. Protein product: CASSKTRRNEQFF.

This clone was seen only a few times. V gene TRBV4-1 combines with J gene TRBJ2-1; no firm D call. V lost 0 bases and J lost 10, with 19 bases in between. CDR3 size: 16 residues. Germline loops: CDR1 MGHRA, CDR2 YSYEKL. CDR3 sequence (DNA): TGCGCCAGCAGCCAAGATCCCCAGGACCCCCGAAGAGAGCAGTTCTTC. The encoded protein is CASSQDPQDPRREQFF.

The chain couples TRBV19 to TRBJ2-3; 8 bases agree with TRBD1. This CDR3 has 13 residues. Germline lookup yields CDR1 LNHDA and CDR2 SQIVND (reference sequence). Germline trimming cut 9 bases from V and 9 bases from J; bases unmatched to any gene: 11. CDR3 residues: CASEPQGAGTQYF. The CDR3 region has the DNA TGTGCCAGCGAACCCCAGGGGGCGGGGACGCAGTATTTT. Complete variable domain (other parts from reference TRBV19 and TRBJ2-3): DGGITQSPKYLFRKEGQNVTLSCEQNLNHDAMYWYRQDPGQGLRLIYYSQIVNDFQKGDIAEGYSVSREKKESFPLTVTSAQKNPTAFYLCASEPQGAGTQYFGPGTRLTVL.

This rearrangement joins TRBV7-6 to TRBJ1-5, with D possibly TRBD1 on 6 matching bases. This CDR3 spans 14 amino acids. Trimming shortened V by 5 bases and J by 6 bases, and 14 bases separated the two germline ends. Germline V gene lookup returns CDR1 SGHVS and CDR2 FNYEAQ. The CDR3 DNA sequence: TGTGCCAGCAGCCTCGGACAGCCAGGTCAGCCCCAGCATTTT. Amino acids: CASSLGQPGQPQHF. Variable domain in full (rest from reference TRBV7-6 and TRBJ1-5): GAGVSQSPRYKVTKRGQDVALRCDPISGHVSLYWYRQALGQGPEFLTYFNYEAQQDKSGLPNDRFSAERPEGSISTLTIQRTEQRDSAMYRCASSLGQPGQPQHFGDGTRLSIL.

The chain combines TRBV6-5 with TRBJ1-1; D perhaps matches TRBD1 (6 bases). The CDR3 spans 12 residues. Germline lookup yields CDR1 MNHEY and CDR2 SVGAGI. Trimming cost V 8 bases and J 9 bases, with 16 bases left between them. The CDR3: CASGGQADQAFF. The CDR3 DNA reads TGTGCCAGCGGGGGGCAGGCAGACCAAGCTTTCTTT.

The chain employs TRBV10-3 and TRBJ2-1; 10 bases agree with TRBD2. The germline CDR1 and CDR2 sequences are ENHRY and SYGVKD. This CDR3 has 17 residues. J lost 2 bases, V lost 4 bases, and 8 bases had no gene match. The DNA for the CDR3 is TGTGCCATCAGTGGTAGGACTAGCGGAACAACCTACAATGAGCAGTTCTTC. Its translation is CAISGRTSGTTYNEQFF.

The chain combines TRBV28 with TRBJ1-4; 9 positions agree with TRBD1. Looked up from germline, CDR1 is MDHEN and CDR2 is SYDVKM. CDR3 length: 15 residues. V dropped 8 bases and J dropped 4; count of bases not matched to a gene: 8. The CDR3 protein is CASGTMTGGNEKLFF. CDR3 DNA sequence: TGTGCCAGCGGTACCATGACAGGGGGTAATGAAAAACTGTTTTTT.

The chain combines TRBV7-2 with TRBJ1-1; TRBD1 matches 7 bases. V trimming: 4 bases; J trimming: 1 base; junction bases outside the gene matches: 6. This CDR3 has 15 amino acids. Germline CDR1 is SGHTA and CDR2 is FQGNSA. Here the CDR3 reads CASSSARQGNTEAFF. The DNA for the CDR3 is TGTGCCAGCAGCTCTGCACGACAGGGGAACACTGAAGCTTTCTTT.

This clone was picked up one time. The V and J genes are TRBV13 and TRBJ2-3, with 8 bases identical to TRBD2. The CDR3 runs 15 residues. Trimming cost V 2 bases and J 3 bases; bases outside gene matches: 4. Looked up from germline, CDR1 is PRHDT and CDR2 is FYEKMQ (reference sequence). Written as DNA, the CDR3 is TGTGCCAGCAGCTTATCTGGACTAGCTACAGATACGCAGTATTTT. Translating gives CASSLSGLATDTQYF.

The chain couples TRBV4-1 to TRBJ1-2; the D is unclear. Germline CDR1 reads MGHRA; CDR2 reads YSYEKL. The V and J ends lost 3 bases and 3 bases respectively, with 14 bases between them. This CDR3 contains 15 residues. The CDR3 DNA follows: TGCGCCAGCAGCCAGGGGTATCCTGAGGACTATGGCTACACCTTC. Amino acid sequence: CASSQGYPEDYGYTF.

This clone was seen a few times. The V gene is TRBV2, the J gene TRBJ1-2; D gene unclear. V lost 2 bases and J lost 2, with 6 bases in between. Germline-derived CDR1 and CDR2 are SNHLY and FYNNEI. The CDR3 has 13 residues. CDR3 nucleotide sequence: TGTGCCAGCAGTGAAAACTTAAACTATGGCTACACCTTC. Translation: CASSENLNYGYTF.

The J gene is TRBJ1-2, the V gene TRBV7-3, with a possible D match to TRBD1 (6 bases). V dropped 5 bases and J dropped 7 bases, with 20 bases sitting between them. This CDR3 region has 15 residues. Germline CDR1 reads SGHTA; CDR2 reads FQGTGA. The CDR3 protein is CASSGYLQGLGGYTF. CDR3 sequence (DNA): TGTGCCAGCAGCGGATACTTACAGGGTTTGGGTGGCTACACCTTC.

The rearrangement joins TRBV5-1 to TRBJ1-1; D not resolved. Germline CDR1 reads SGHRS; CDR2 reads YFSETQ. V gave up 6 bases and J gave up 4 bases, with 22 bases separating them. The CDR3 has 16 residues. Written as DNA, the CDR3 is TGCGCCAGCACTCCGACGTTGGGCATCCGGCCCACTGAAGCTTTCTTT. This codes for CASTPTLGIRPTEAFF.

V and J are TRBV5-1 and TRBJ2-3; 12 bases agree with TRBD2. The V segment lost 3 bases and the J segment 3 bases; nucleotides outside the gene matches: 8. The germline CDR1 and CDR2 sequences are SGHRS and YFSETQ. The CDR3 covers 17 residues. The CDR3 DNA reads as TGCGCCAGCAGCTCTTATCTAGCGGGAGGGACGACAGATACGCAGTATTTT. Amino acid sequence: CASSSYLAGGTTDTQYF.

The gene calls are TRBV2 and TRBJ1-5, with D tentatively TRBD1 (5 bases). This CDR3 has 12 amino acids. Trimming cost V 4 bases and J 9 bases, with 10 bases left between them. CDR1 and CDR2 from the germline V gene are SNHLY and FYNNEI. The CDR3 DNA sequence: TGTGCCAGCAGTGCAGGGCAGGCGCCCCAGCATTTT. This gives the protein CASSAGQAPQHF.

This chain connects TRBV19 to TRBJ1-5; D gene ambiguous. This CDR3 contains 16 residues. Germline V CDR1 and CDR2: LNHDA, SQIVND (reference sequence). V was clipped by 5 bases and J by 0 bases, with 14 bases between them. The CDR3 sequence: CASSEESGYSNQPQHF. The CDR3 DNA sequence: TGTGCCAGTAGTGAGGAAAGCGGTTATAGCAATCAGCCCCAGCATTTT.

The V call is TRBV5-8, the J call TRBJ1-1; weak D call: TRBD1 (5 bases). The germline V gene has CDR1 SGHTS and CDR2 YDEGEE. Deletions cut 0 bases from V and 2 bases from J, with 11 bases between. CDR3 length: 15 amino acids. For the CDR3, the DNA is TGTGCCAGCAGCTTGGGTGGACACCAAAACACTGAAGCTTTCTTT. Its protein is CASSLGGHQNTEAFF.

The J gene is TRBJ2-3, the V gene TRBV3-1 (or the pseudogene TRBV3-2), with 9 bases identical to TRBD2. Germline assignment: CDR1 LGHDT and CDR2 YNNKEL (reference sequence). The CDR3 length is 16 residues. The ends lost 2 bases at V and 4 bases at J; junction bases unmatched: 7. The CDR3 DNA follows: TGTGCCAGCAGCCAATTATCTAGCGGGGTGGCAGATACGCAGTATTTT. Translation gives CASSQLSSGVADTQYF.

This chain joins TRBV6-6 and TRBJ1-1, with D unresolved. CDR1 is MNHNY, CDR2 SVGAGI, per germline (reference sequence). With 8 bases removed from V and 8 bases from J, the gap between germline ends came to 9 bases. The CDR3 loop spans 10 amino acids. For the CDR3, the DNA is TGTGCCAGCGGGGATTCAGAAGCTTTCTTT. It codes for CASGDSEAFF.

This chain joins TRBV5-1 and TRBJ1-2, with D possibly TRBD1 on 5 matching bases. Germline CDR1 SGHRS, CDR2 YFSETQ. The CDR3 has 13 residues. Trimming stripped 6 bases from V and 0 bases from J, with 9 bases between. CDR3 DNA: TGCGCCAGCAATTGGGACGCTAACTATGGCTACACCTTC. Protein product: CASNWDANYGYTF. The variable domain in full, completed from reference TRBV5-1 and TRBJ1-2, reads KAGVTQTPRYLIKTRGQQVTLSCSPISGHRSVSWYQQTPGQGLQFLFEYFSETQRNKGNFPGRFSGRQFSNSRSEMNVSTLELGDSALYLCASNWDANYGYTFGSGTRLTVV.

The chain recombines TRBV10-3 with TRBJ2-1, with D tentatively TRBD1 (5 bases). The CDR3 has 12 amino acids. V was shortened by 10 bases and J by 5 bases, with 12 bases between the two germline ends. Germline CDR1 reads ENHRY; CDR2 reads SYGVKD. CDR3 coding DNA: TGTGCCAGTCAGCAGGGAAACAATGAGCAGTTCTTC. It specifies CASQQGNNEQFF.

V and J are TRBV7-9 and TRBJ2-3; 10 nucleotides align to TRBD2. Germline lookup yields CDR1 SEHNR and CDR2 FQNEAQ (reference sequence). Trimming removed 2 bases from V and 3 bases from J; junction bases left unmatched: 2. The CDR3 contains 15 residues. The CDR3 protein is CASSLSSGRTDTQYF. CDR3 sequence (DNA): TGTGCCAGCAGCTTAAGTAGCGGGAGGACAGATACGCAGTATTTT.